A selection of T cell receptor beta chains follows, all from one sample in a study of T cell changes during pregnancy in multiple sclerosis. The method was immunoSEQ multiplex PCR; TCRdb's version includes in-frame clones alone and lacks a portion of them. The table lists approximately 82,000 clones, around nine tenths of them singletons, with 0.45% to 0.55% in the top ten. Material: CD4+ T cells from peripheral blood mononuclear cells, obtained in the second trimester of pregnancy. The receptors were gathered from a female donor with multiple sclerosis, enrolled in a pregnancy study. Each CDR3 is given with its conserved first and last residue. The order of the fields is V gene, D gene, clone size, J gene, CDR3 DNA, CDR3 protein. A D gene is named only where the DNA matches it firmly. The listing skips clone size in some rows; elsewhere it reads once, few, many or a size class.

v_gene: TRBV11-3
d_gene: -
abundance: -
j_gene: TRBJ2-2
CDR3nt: TGTGCCAGCAGCTTCATAGACACCGGGGAGCTGTTTTTT
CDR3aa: CASSFIDTGELFF

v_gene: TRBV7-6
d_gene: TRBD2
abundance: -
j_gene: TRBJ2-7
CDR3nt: TGTGCCAGCAGCTTAGGTGCGGGAGGGCTCTCCTACGAGCAGTACTTC
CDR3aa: CASSLGAGGLSYEQYF

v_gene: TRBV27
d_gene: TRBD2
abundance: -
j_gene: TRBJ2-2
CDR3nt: TGTGCCAGCAGCCTACGGCCCTTAGCGGGGGATCCCACCGGGGAGCTGTTTTTT
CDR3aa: CASSLRPLAGDPTGELFF

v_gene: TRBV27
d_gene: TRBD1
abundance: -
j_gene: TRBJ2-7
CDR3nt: TGTGCCAGCAGACATGACAGGGGTAGTCCCTACGAGCAGTACTTC
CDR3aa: CASRHDRGSPYEQYF

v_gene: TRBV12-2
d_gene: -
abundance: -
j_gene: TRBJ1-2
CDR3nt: TGTGCAAGTCGGCTTGACAGGGACTCATGCCCTAACTATGGCTACACCTTC
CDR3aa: CASRLDRDSCPNYGYTF

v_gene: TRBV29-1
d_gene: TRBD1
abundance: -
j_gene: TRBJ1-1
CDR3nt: TGCAGCGCCTCCGGGACAGCTTCCATGAACACTGAAGCTTTCTTT
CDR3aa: CSASGTASMNTEAFF

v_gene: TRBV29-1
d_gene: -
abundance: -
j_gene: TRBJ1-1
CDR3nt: TGCAGCGTTGAGGCTGGAGTGAACACTGAAGCTTTCTTT
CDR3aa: CSVEAGVNTEAFF

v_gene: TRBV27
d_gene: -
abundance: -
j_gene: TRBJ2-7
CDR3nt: TGTGCCAGCAGTTTATCGGGTAGGGAGCCCTACGAGCAGTACTTC
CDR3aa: CASSLSGREPYEQYF

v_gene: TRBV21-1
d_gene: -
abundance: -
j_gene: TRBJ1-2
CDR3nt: TGTGCCAGCAGCAAATCTGTCCAGGTCCATCGACTACCTCCTAACTATGGCTACACCTTC
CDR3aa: CASSKSVQVHRLPPNYGYTF

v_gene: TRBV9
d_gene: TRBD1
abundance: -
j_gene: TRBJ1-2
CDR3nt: TGTGCCAGCACCAGGGACAGAAGGGACGGCTACACCTTC
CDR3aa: CASTRDRRDGYTF

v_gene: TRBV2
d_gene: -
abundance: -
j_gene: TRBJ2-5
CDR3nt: TGTGCCAGCAGTGGGGGCAATGCCCTAAAAGAGACCCAGTACTTC
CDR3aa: CASSGGNALKETQYF

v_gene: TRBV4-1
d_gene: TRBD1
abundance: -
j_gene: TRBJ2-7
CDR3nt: TGCGCCAGCAGTCAGACCGGGACAGGGGTTTACGAGCAGTACTTC
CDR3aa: CASSQTGTGVYEQYF

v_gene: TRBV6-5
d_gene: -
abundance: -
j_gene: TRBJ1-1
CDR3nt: TGTGCCAGCAGTTACTCGGAGAGGGACACTGAAGCTTTCTTT
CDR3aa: CASSYSERDTEAFF

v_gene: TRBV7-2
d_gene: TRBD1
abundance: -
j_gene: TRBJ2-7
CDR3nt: TGTGCCAGCAGCCCATTCCGGGACAGTCTCTACGAGCAGTACTTC
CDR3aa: CASSPFRDSLYEQYF

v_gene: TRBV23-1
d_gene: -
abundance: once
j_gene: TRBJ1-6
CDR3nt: TGCGCCAGCAGTCAATCGGACAGTTTGGGCAATTCACCCCTCCACTTT
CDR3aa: CASSQSDSLGNSPLHF

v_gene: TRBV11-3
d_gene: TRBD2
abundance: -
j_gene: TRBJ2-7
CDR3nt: TGTGCCAGCAGCTTAGGGGGACTAGCGGGGGCTTTAGGATACTTCTACGAGCAGTACTTC
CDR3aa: CASSLGGLAGALGYFYEQYF

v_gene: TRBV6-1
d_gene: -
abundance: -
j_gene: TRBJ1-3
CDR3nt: TGTGCCAGCAGTGTAACACAGGGAGTTGGTGGAAACACCATATATTTT
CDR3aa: CASSVTQGVGGNTIYF